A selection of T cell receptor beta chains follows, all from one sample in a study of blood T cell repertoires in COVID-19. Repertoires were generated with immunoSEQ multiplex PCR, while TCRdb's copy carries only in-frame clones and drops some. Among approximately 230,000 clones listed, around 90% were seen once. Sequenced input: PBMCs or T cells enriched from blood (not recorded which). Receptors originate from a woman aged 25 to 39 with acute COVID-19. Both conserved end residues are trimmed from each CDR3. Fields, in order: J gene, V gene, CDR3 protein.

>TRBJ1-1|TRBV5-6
ASSLQGAGGAYEAF
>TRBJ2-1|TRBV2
ASTAKGQGGNEQF
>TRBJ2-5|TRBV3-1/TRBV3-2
ASSAGGRSRGTQY
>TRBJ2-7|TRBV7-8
ASSIGQGETNEQY
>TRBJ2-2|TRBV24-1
ATSDPGQGNTGELF
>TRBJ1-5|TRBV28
ASSERDTINQPQH
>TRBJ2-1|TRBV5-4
ASSLVLASDEQF
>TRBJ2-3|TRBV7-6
ASSLQAGVLPSTDTQY
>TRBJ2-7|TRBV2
ASSGQGARYEQY
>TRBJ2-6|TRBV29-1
SVTRGTGANVLT
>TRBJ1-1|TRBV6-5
ATLIRDSSGEAF
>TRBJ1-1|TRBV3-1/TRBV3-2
ASSQTGLEAF
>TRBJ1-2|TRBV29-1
SVGPDRSFGYT
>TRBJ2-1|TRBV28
ASSRFRGDIFIPSDEQF
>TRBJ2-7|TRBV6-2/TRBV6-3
ASSYSAGSYEQY
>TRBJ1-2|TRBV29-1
SVPGQGATGYT
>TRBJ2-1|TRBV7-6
ASSTRTSGISYNEQF
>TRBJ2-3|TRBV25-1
ASSGDEAGSGY
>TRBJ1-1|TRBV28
ASRGTGRNTEAF
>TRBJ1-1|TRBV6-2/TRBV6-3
ASSYPGGEAF
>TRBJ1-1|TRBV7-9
ASSNEQGVNTEAF
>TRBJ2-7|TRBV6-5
ASSLSGLVTGEQY
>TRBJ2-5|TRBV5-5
ASSLGLAGEETQY
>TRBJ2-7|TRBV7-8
ASSSTGGGYEQY
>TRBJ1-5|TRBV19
ASSLRGVEWLQH
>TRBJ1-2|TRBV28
ASTSGTLNGYT
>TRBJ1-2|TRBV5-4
ARDRDNYGYT
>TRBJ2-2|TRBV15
ATSIRQGPTGELF
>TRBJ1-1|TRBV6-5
ASSLGWQGKTEAF
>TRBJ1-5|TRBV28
ASSFNQPQH
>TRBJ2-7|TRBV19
ASSLPDRRYEQY
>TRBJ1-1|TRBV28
AGSQGQGVRHTEAF
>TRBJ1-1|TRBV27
ASSLRRRNTEAF
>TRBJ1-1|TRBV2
ASSPLMASNTEAF
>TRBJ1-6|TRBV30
ALRDRGSSSPLH
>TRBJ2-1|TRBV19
ASSEETLASGGPSSYNEQF
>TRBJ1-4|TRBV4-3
ASSQDPLTMGEKLF
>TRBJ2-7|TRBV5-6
ASSGTLGRSYEQY